Listed below are T cell receptor beta chains from one sample, sequenced in a study of CD8+ T cells in alopecia areata. Sequenced by immunoSEQ multiplex PCR; TCRdb stores in-frame clones only, minus some. The table lists just over 150,000 clones, roughly 65% of them singletons, with approximately 0.91% in the top ten. Sequencing used CD4+ T cells sorted from blood, obtained at week 4, from a patient treated with tofacitinib. The receptors here all came from a human donor with alopecia areata. CDR3s include the opening cysteine and the closing phenylalanine or tryptophan. The D gene is left open where the match is weak. The size field is filled for only some rows; it gives once, few, many or a size class.

V gene	CDR3 length	J gene	clone size	D gene	CDR3 DNA	CDR3 protein
TRBV4-1	15	TRBJ1-5	NA	TRBD1	TGCGCCAGCAGCCAAGAGGGGACAGCCAATCAGCCCCAGCATTTT	CASSQEGTANQPQHF
TRBV27	12	TRBJ1-5	NA	NA	TGTGCCAGCAGTTTTACAGCTCAGCCCCAGCATTTT	CASSFTAQPQHF
TRBV6-6	12	TRBJ1-1	NA	NA	TGTGCCAGCAGTTACGACAGGAGTGAAGCTTTCTTT	CASSYDRSEAFF
TRBV9	14	TRBJ1-6	few	NA	TGTGCCAGCAGCCGACAGGTGATTAATTCACCCCTCCACTTT	CASSRQVINSPLHF
TRBV9	17	TRBJ2-3	few	TRBD2	TGTGCCAGCAGCGACAGAACCCTAGCGGGGGGCACAGATACGCAGTATTTT	CASSDRTLAGGTDTQYF
TRBV27	14	TRBJ1-6	NA	TRBD1	TGTGCCAGCAGCCGGGACAGGGGATACTCACCCCTCCACTTT	CASSRDRGYSPLHF
TRBV25-1	14	TRBJ2-3	few	TRBD1	TGTGCCAGCAGTGGACAGGGGAGCACAGATACGCAGTATTTT	CASSGQGSTDTQYF
TRBV18	13	TRBJ2-3	NA	NA	TGTGCCAGCTCACCACCCAGCACAGATACGCAGTATTTT	CASSPPSTDTQYF
TRBV5-1	14	TRBJ2-7	NA	NA	TGCGCCAGCGGAACCGGGGTTAGCTCCTACGAGCAGTACTTC	CASGTGVSSYEQYF
TRBV4-2	20	TRBJ2-2	NA	TRBD2	TGTGCCAGCAGCCTCCTACTTGACCCAGCGGGGGGTTCAAACACCGGGGAGCTGTTTTTT	CASSLLLDPAGGSNTGELFF
TRBV19	14	TRBJ2-1	NA	NA	TGTGCCAGTAGCGACAGCCTCCCGCACAATGAGCAGTTCTTC	CASSDSLPHNEQFF
TRBV30	14	TRBJ1-5	NA	NA	TGTGCCTGGAGTGTACGTCGGGGGGCTCAGCCCCAGCATTTT	CAWSVRRGAQPQHF
TRBV4-3	15	TRBJ1-2	NA	NA	TGCGCCAGCAGCCAAGATCCAGGGGAGGTCTATGGCTACACCTTC	CASSQDPGEVYGYTF
TRBV30	13	TRBJ1-6	NA	TRBD1	TGTGCCTGGGACAGGGGCAGTAATTCACCCCTCCACTTT	CAWDRGSNSPLHF
TRBV5-1	15	TRBJ2-2	NA	NA	TGCGCCAGCAGCTGGGACACGGGAGGCACCGGGGAGCTGTTTTTT	CASSWDTGGTGELFF
TRBV6-5	15	TRBJ2-3	few	NA	TGTGCCAGCAGCGCCGGACTTCGGGGCACAGATACGCAGTATTTT	CASSAGLRGTDTQYF
TRBV6-5	15	TRBJ1-6	once	TRBD1	TGTGCCAGCAGACCGACAGGGGTTAGGAATTCACCCCTCCACTTT	CASRPTGVRNSPLHF
TRBV18	16	TRBJ2-1	NA	NA	TGTGCCAGCTCACCACCTTGGACACCTTCCTACAATGAGCAGTTCTTC	CASSPPWTPSYNEQFF
TRBV2	16	TRBJ1-6	NA	TRBD1	TGTGCCAGCAGAGCATCGGCCGGGACAGTTAATTCACCCCTCCACTTT	CASRASAGTVNSPLHF
TRBV6-4	13	TRBJ1-5	NA	NA	TGTGCCAGCAGTGCGGGGCCCAATCGGCCCCAGCATTTT	CASSAGPNRPQHF
TRBV11-2	13	TRBJ1-5	NA	NA	TGTGCCAGCGGCGACGGACCCAATCAGCCCCAGCATTTT	CASGDGPNQPQHF
TRBV20-1	11	TRBJ2-3	NA	NA	TGCAGTGATAGAAGAGGAGATACGCAGTATTTT	CSDRRGDTQYF
TRBV27	13	TRBJ1-6	NA	NA	TGTGCCAGCAGTTTTAGGGGGGGTTCACCCCTCCACTTT	CASSFRGGSPLHF
TRBV2	15	TRBJ2-6	NA	NA	TGTGCCAGCAGGGATAGGTGGTCCGGGGCCAACGTCCTGACTTTC	CASRDRWSGANVLTF
TRBV7-8	17	TRBJ2-7	NA	TRBD1	TGTGCCAGCAGCCCTCATATACCGGGACAGGGATCCTACGAGCAGTACTTC	CASSPHIPGQGSYEQYF
TRBV30	16	TRBJ1-2	NA	TRBD1	TGTGCCTGGAGCAAACCCGGGACAGGGCTCGTCTATGGCTACACCTTC	CAWSKPGTGLVYGYTF
TRBV30	12	TRBJ2-1	NA	NA	TGTGCCTGGGCCCTTTTCAACAATGAGCAGTTCTTC	CAWALFNNEQFF
TRBV5-8	15	TRBJ2-1	NA	NA	TGTGCCAGCAGCCCCTGGACAACCCCCTACAATGAGCAGTTCTTC	CASSPWTTPYNEQFF
TRBV29-1	13	TRBJ1-1	NA	NA	TGCAGCGTTTTAGGACACAAGAGAACTGAAGCTTTCTTT	CSVLGHKRTEAFF
TRBV29-1	13	TRBJ2-7	few	NA	TGCAGCGTGAGGACGGACCTCTCCTACGAGCAGTACTTC	CSVRTDLSYEQYF
TRBV5-1	15	TRBJ2-7	few	NA	TGCGCCAGCAGCTTGGGTCCATCCCCGGCGAACGAGCAGTACTTC	CASSLGPSPANEQYF
TRBV5-4	15	TRBJ2-3	NA	TRBD1	TGTGCCAGCAGCAGGGGGCAGGGCGAATCAGATACGCAGTATTTT	CASSRGQGESDTQYF